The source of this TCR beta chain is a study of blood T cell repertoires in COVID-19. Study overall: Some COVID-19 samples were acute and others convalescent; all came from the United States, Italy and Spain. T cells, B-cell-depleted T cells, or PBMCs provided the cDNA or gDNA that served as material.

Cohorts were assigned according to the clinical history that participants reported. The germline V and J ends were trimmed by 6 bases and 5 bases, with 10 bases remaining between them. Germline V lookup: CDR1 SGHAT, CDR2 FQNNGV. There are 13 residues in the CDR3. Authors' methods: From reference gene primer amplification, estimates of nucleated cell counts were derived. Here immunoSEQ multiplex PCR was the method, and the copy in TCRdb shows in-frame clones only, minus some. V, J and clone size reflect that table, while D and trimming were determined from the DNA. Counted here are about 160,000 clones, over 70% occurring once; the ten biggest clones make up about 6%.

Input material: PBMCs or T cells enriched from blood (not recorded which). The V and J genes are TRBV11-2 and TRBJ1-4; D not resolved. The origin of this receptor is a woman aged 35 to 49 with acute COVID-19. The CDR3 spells CASRKSLNEKLFF. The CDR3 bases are TGTGCCAGCAGAAAGAGCCTCAATGAAAAACTGTTTTTT.